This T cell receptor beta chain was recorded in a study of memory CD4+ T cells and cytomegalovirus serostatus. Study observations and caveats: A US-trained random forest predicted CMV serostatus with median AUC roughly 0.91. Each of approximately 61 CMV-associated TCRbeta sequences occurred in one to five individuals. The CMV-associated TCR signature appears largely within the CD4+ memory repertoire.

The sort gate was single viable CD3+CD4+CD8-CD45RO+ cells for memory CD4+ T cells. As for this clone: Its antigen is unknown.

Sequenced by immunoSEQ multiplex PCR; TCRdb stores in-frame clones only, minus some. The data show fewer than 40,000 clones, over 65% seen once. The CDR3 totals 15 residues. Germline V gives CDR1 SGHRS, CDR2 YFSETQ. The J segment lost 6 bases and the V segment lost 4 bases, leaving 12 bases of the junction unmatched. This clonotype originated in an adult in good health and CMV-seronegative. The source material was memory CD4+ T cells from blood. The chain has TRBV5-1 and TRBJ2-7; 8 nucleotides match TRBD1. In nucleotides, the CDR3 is TGCGCCAGCAGCCCAACCCTCCAAACAGGGGGCGAGCAGTACTTC. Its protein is CASSPTLQTGGEQYF.